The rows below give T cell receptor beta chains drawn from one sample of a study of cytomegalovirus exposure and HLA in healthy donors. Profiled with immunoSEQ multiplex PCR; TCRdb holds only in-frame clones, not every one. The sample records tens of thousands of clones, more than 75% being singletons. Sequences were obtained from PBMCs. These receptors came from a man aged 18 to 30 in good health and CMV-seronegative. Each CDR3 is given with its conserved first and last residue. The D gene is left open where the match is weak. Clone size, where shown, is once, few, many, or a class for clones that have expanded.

CDR3: CASSLTWGQDNTGELFF
DNA: TGTGCCAGCAGCTTGACTTGGGGACAGGACAACACCGGGGAGCTGTTTTTT
J: TRBJ2-2
size: NA
D: TRBD1
V: TRBV11-3

CDR3: CANFAGQGNGYTF
DNA: TGTGCTAACTTTGCCGGACAGGGCAATGGCTACACCTTC
J: TRBJ1-2
size: NA
D: TRBD1
V: TRBV30

CDR3: CASKVVGADTQYF
DNA: TGTGCCAGCAAAGTGGTCGGGGCAGATACGCAGTATTTT
J: TRBJ2-3
size: NA
D: NA
V: TRBV6-5

CDR3: CSVVLGTYEQYF
DNA: TGCAGCGTTGTCCTAGGCACCTACGAGCAGTACTTC
J: TRBJ2-7
size: NA
D: NA
V: TRBV29-1

CDR3: CASVRDPGGYGYTF
DNA: TGTGCCAGCGTCCGGGATCCAGGGGGTTATGGCTACACCTTC
J: TRBJ1-2
size: NA
D: TRBD1
V: TRBV9

CDR3: CASSYRAGTTEAFF
DNA: TGTGCCAGCAGTTATCGAGCGGGGACGACTGAAGCTTTCTTT
J: TRBJ1-1
size: NA
D: NA
V: TRBV6-1

CDR3: CASSYPRTGDGYEQYF
DNA: TGTGCCAGCAGTTACCCACGGACAGGGGATGGCTACGAGCAGTACTTC
J: TRBJ2-7
size: NA
D: TRBD1
V: TRBV6-6

CDR3: CASSLTGTPFFGTQYF
DNA: TGTGCCAGCAGCTTGACCGGGACTCCGTTCTTTGGCACGCAGTATTTT
J: TRBJ2-3
size: few
D: NA
V: TRBV7-3

CDR3: CASSRDRIYEQYF
DNA: TGTGCCAGCAGTCGGGACAGAATCTACGAGCAGTACTTC
J: TRBJ2-7
size: NA
D: TRBD1
V: TRBV2

CDR3: CASSPPQGLSSYEQYF
DNA: TGTGCCAGCTCACCACCCCAGGGCCTCTCCTCCTACGAGCAGTACTTC
J: TRBJ2-7
size: few
D: NA
V: TRBV18

CDR3: CASSVRQGMGSPLHF
DNA: TGTGCCAGCAGCGTCCGACAGGGGATGGGTTCACCCCTCCACTTT
J: TRBJ1-6
size: NA
D: TRBD1
V: TRBV9

CDR3: CASSQGQEIPEAFF
DNA: TGCGCCAGCAGCCAGGGACAGGAGATTCCTGAAGCTTTCTTT
J: TRBJ1-1
size: once
D: TRBD1
V: TRBV4-3

CDR3: CASSLSTGWTGELFF
DNA: TGTGCCAGCAGCCTCTCAACAGGGTGGACCGGGGAGCTGTTTTTT
J: TRBJ2-2
size: NA
D: NA
V: TRBV7-2

CDR3: CAWASGPNNEQFF
DNA: TGTGCCTGGGCTAGCGGACCGAACAATGAGCAGTTCTTC
J: TRBJ2-1
size: few
D: TRBD2
V: TRBV30

CDR3: CASSPVGVRNTIYF
DNA: TGTGCCAGCAGCCCGGTCGGGGTGAGGAACACCATATATTTT
J: TRBJ1-3
size: NA
D: NA
V: TRBV5-6

CDR3: CASSRGADGKNIQYF
DNA: TGTGCCAGCAGCCGGGGGGCCGATGGCAAAAACATTCAGTACTTC
J: TRBJ2-4
size: NA
D: NA
V: TRBV28

CDR3: CASSLAQGGRIDQETQYF
DNA: TGTGCCAGCAGTTTGGCACAGGGAGGGAGGATTGATCAAGAGACCCAGTACTTC
J: TRBJ2-5
size: NA
D: NA
V: TRBV27

CDR3: CASSVLTSYEQFF
DNA: TGCGCCAGCAGTGTCCTGACTAGCTATGAGCAGTTCTTC
J: TRBJ2-1
size: NA
D: TRBD2
V: TRBV10-2

CDR3: CASSFTPGLNYGYTF
DNA: TGTGCCAGCAGTTTTACCCCGGGACTCAACTATGGCTACACCTTC
J: TRBJ1-2
size: NA
D: NA
V: TRBV27

CDR3: CASSQAVGVTEAFF
DNA: TGCGCCAGCAGCCAAGCTGTCGGTGTGACTGAAGCTTTCTTT
J: TRBJ1-1
size: few
D: NA
V: TRBV4-3

CDR3: CASRGTGQGAYGYTF
DNA: TGTGCCAGTAGGGGAACGGGACAGGGGGCCTATGGCTACACCTTC
J: TRBJ1-2
size: NA
D: TRBD1
V: TRBV19

CDR3: CASSVGGDRGRVHQYF
DNA: TGTGCCAGCAGCGTTGGGGGGGACAGGGGGCGCGTTCACCAGTACTTC
J: TRBJ2-7
size: once
D: TRBD1
V: TRBV9

CDR3: CASSLNLRSGGDYNEQFF
DNA: TGTGCCAGCAGCTTAAACCTTAGGAGCGGGGGGGATTACAATGAGCAGTTCTTC
J: TRBJ2-1
size: NA
D: TRBD2
V: TRBV7-2

CDR3: CASSRDRAYEQYF
DNA: TGTGCCAGCAGCCGAGACAGAGCCTACGAGCAGTACTTC
J: TRBJ2-7
size: NA
D: NA
V: TRBV27

CDR3: CASSLRQERTYGYTF
DNA: TGTGCCAGCAGTTTACGACAGGAGCGAACCTATGGCTACACCTTC
J: TRBJ1-2
size: few
D: NA
V: TRBV27

CDR3: CASSKQGDTEAFF
DNA: TGTGCCAGCAGCAAACAGGGTGACACTGAAGCTTTCTTT
J: TRBJ1-1
size: NA
D: NA
V: TRBV7-3

CDR3: CASSQVGLAGTDTQYF
DNA: TGTGCCAGCAGCCAAGTAGGACTAGCGGGCACAGATACGCAGTATTTT
J: TRBJ2-3
size: NA
D: TRBD2
V: TRBV4-2

CDR3: CASSSVQGTNEKLFF
DNA: TGTGCCAGCAGCTCGGTTCAGGGGACTAATGAAAAACTGTTTTTT
J: TRBJ1-4
size: NA
D: NA
V: TRBV5-4

CDR3: CASSLDGTVNTEAFF
DNA: TGTGCCAGCAGCTTAGACGGGACAGTGAACACTGAAGCTTTCTTT
J: TRBJ1-1
size: NA
D: TRBD1
V: TRBV7-6

CDR3: CSVSQSGSLTDAQYF
DNA: TGCAGCGTTTCTCAAAGCGGGAGTTTAACAGATGCGCAGTATTTT
J: TRBJ2-3
size: NA
D: TRBD2
V: TRBV29-1

CDR3: CASSPGLADQETQYF
DNA: TGTGCCAGTAGCCCAGGACTAGCGGACCAAGAGACCCAGTACTTC
J: TRBJ2-5
size: NA
D: TRBD2
V: TRBV19

CDR3: CASSPPEGGGYQPQHF
DNA: TGTGCCAGCTCACCCCCAGAGGGAGGTGGATATCAGCCCCAGCATTTT
J: TRBJ1-5
size: NA
D: NA
V: TRBV18

CDR3: CASSPRGLSNEKLFF
DNA: TGTGCCAGCAGTCCCAGGGGGCTCTCTAATGAAAAACTGTTTTTT
J: TRBJ1-4
size: NA
D: TRBD1
V: TRBV2

CDR3: CASSLDRMNTEAFF
DNA: TGTGCCAGCAGCTTAGACAGAATGAACACTGAAGCTTTCTTT
J: TRBJ1-1
size: NA
D: NA
V: TRBV5-4

CDR3: CASSDTDGPGWNQPQHF
DNA: TGTGCCAGCAGTGATACCGATGGACCAGGGTGGAATCAGCCCCAGCATTTT
J: TRBJ1-5
size: once
D: NA
V: TRBV25-1

CDR3: CASSLGTGTNSGANVLTF
DNA: TGTGCCAGCAGCTTGGGGACAGGGACAAACTCTGGGGCCAACGTCCTGACTTTC
J: TRBJ2-6
size: NA
D: TRBD1
V: TRBV5-6

CDR3: CASRRGRNPGELFF
DNA: TGTGCCAGCAGGAGAGGGAGGAATCCCGGGGAGCTGTTTTTT
J: TRBJ2-2
size: NA
D: NA
V: TRBV28

CDR3: CASSLGLARTTDTQYF
DNA: TGTGCCAGCAGCCTTGGACTAGCGAGAACCACAGATACGCAGTATTTT
J: TRBJ2-3
size: NA
D: TRBD2
V: TRBV7-2

CDR3: CASSLADRGYEQYF
DNA: TGTGCCAGCAGCTTAGCGGACAGGGGGTACGAGCAGTACTTC
J: TRBJ2-7
size: NA
D: TRBD1
V: TRBV7-8

CDR3: CAWKRDTDTQYF
DNA: TGTGCCTGGAAGCGGGACACAGATACGCAGTATTTT
J: TRBJ2-3
size: NA
D: TRBD2
V: TRBV30